This entry lists 22 T cell receptor beta chains sequenced from one sample in a study of shared clonotypes between healthy human individuals (dated by TCRdb to about 2020). The library was produced with the immunoSEQ multiplex PCR assay. This immuneACCESS table, as held by TCRdb, lists in-frame sequences with V and J called but not all clones. Of the missing ones, under half trace to an unresolved V gene in checked studies; the others have no known cause. The sample table holds 2 million to 3 million clones, of which over 85% were seen once. Of the sample, roughly 0.14% falls within the top ten clones. The sequenced sample consisted of naive CD4+ T cells sorted from blood. This sample's cell subset or site label indicates: CD45RA+ positively selected. Receptors were obtained from a man younger than 35 in good health.

The chain links TRBV7-9 to TRBJ2-7; D is perhaps TRBD1 (6 bases). The V gene's germline CDR1 is SEHNR and CDR2 FQNEAQ (reference sequence). CDR3 length: 14 residues. V gave up 5 bases and J gave up 3 bases, with 14 bases separating them. The CDR3 nucleotides read TGTGCCAGCAGCACCACAGGGAAAGGCTACGAGCAGTACTTC. This sequence encodes CASSTTGKGYEQYF.

This clone was seen only once. As the CDR3 is not closed by the conserved phenylalanine or tryptophan, this likely results from a read error. The limits of the CDR3 on the DNA are not certain, so only TCRdb's listed CDR3 is given. The chain combines TRBV7-2 with TRBJ2-3; the DNA was not used to check the table's D call, TRBD2. With termini counted, the CDR3 has 13 amino acids. Germline V gives CDR1 SGHTA, CDR2 FQGNSA. CDR3 protein: CASSCPGTSGRGP.

The chain joins TRBV5-1 to TRBJ1-4; a weak D match, TRBD1 (5 bases). Germline-derived CDR1 and CDR2 are SGHRS and YFSETQ. The V and J ends lost 4 bases and 2 bases respectively, with 15 bases between them. This CDR3 has 16 amino acids. This chain's CDR3 is CASSPGLIATNEKLFF. The CDR3 nucleotides are TGCGCCAGCAGCCCGGGACTGATAGCTACTAATGAAAAACTGTTTTTT.

J is TRBJ1-4 and V is TRBV28; the D gene is possibly TRBD1 (6 bases). CDR1 is MDHEN and CDR2 is SYDVKM in the germline V gene. V was pared by 8 bases and J by 2 bases, with 18 bases between. The CDR3 totals 16 residues. As DNA, the CDR3 is TGTGCCAGCCGTAAGGGGGGGACGCCTACTAATGAAAAACTGTTTTTT. It encodes CASRKGGTPTNEKLFF.

The rearrangement joins TRBV11-2 to TRBJ2-5; D possibly uses TRBD1 or TRBD2 (5 bases each). Germline loops: CDR1 SGHAT, CDR2 FQNNGV. V lost 5 bases, J lost 4 bases, and 20 bases lay in between. The CDR3 length is 16 residues. In DNA, the CDR3 is TGTGCCAGCAGCCCCCGTTCGGGACCGATGGGAGAGACCCAGTACTTC. Translating gives CASSPRSGPMGETQYF.

This chain connects TRBV18 to TRBJ2-5, with D possibly being TRBD2 (5 bases). Between the trimmed V and J ends, which lost 0 bases and 3 bases, there was a span of 11 bases. This CDR3 is built from 15 residues. From germline, CDR1 is KGHSH and CDR2 LQKENI. The CDR3 bases are TGTGCCAGCTCACCACCCCCTTACGGGGAAGAGACCCAGTACTTC. It is translated as CASSPPPYGEETQYF.

Notes on this clone: In the same sample, other DNA sequences code for this CDR3. The V and J genes are TRBV9 and TRBJ1-6, with TRBD1 identical over 9 bases. The CDR3 extends over 14 amino acids. Germline CDR1 is SGDLS and CDR2 is YYNGEE. The ends lost 4 bases at V and 9 bases at J; junction bases unmatched: 5. The CDR3 protein is CASSPTGGGSPLHF. The CDR3 region has the DNA TGTGCCAGCAGCCCGACAGGGGGTGGTTCACCCCTCCACTTT.

This clone was counted once. Other DNA sequences in the sample encode the same CDR3. The chain uses TRBV6-5 and TRBJ2-7; D might be TRBD2 (6 bases). The CDR3 contains 11 residues. Germline V gives CDR1 MNHEY, CDR2 SVGAGI. Trimming stripped 5 bases from V and 6 bases from J, with 8 bases between. The CDR3 region is CASSMGGEQYF. The CDR3 DNA is TGTGCCAGCAGTATGGGAGGCGAGCAGTACTTC.

This clone was seen once. V gene TRBV6-5 combines with J gene TRBJ2-7, with 7 bases matching TRBD2. The J segment lost 3 bases and the V segment lost 2 bases, leaving 4 bases of the junction unmatched. The CDR3 consists of 14 residues. The V gene's germline CDR1 is MNHEY and CDR2 SVGAGI. CDR3 nucleotides: TGTGCCAGCAGTTACGGGAGCGGGGTCTACGAGCAGTACTTC. Its translation is CASSYGSGVYEQYF.

This chain connects TRBV27 to TRBJ2-6; D gene unclear. This CDR3 is built from 15 residues. V dropped 3 bases and J dropped 3 bases, with 9 bases sitting between them. Looked up from germline, CDR1 is MNHEY and CDR2 is SMNVEV (reference sequence). The CDR3 sequence: CASSFRALGANVLTF. Written as DNA, the CDR3 is TGTGCCAGCAGTTTCCGCGCGCTTGGGGCCAACGTCCTGACTTTC. Filled out from reference TRBV27 and TRBJ2-6, the complete variable domain reads EAQVTQNPRYLITVTGKKLTVTCSQNMNHEYMSWYRQDPGLGLRQIYYSMNVEVTDKGDVPEGYKVSRKEKRNFPLILESPSPNQTSLYFCASSFRALGANVLTFGAGSRLTVL.

The CDR3 DNA reads as TGTGCCAGCAGGAAGACTAGCGGGAGTGCAGATACGCAGTATTTT. Translation gives CASRKTSGSADTQYF. This chain connects TRBV6-5 to TRBJ2-3; 12 positions match TRBD2. With V trimmed by 6 bases and J by 4 bases, 5 bases remained unmatched. The CDR3 sequence is 15 residues long. Germline CDR1 MNHEY, CDR2 SVGAGI.

This clone was recorded a few times. The V gene is TRBV10-2, the J gene TRBJ1-1; the match to TRBD1 covers 7 bases. Trimming cost V 6 bases and J 1 base; bases outside gene matches: 8. CDR1 is WSHSY and CDR2 is SAAADI in the germline V gene. The CDR3 runs 15 residues. As DNA, the CDR3 is TGCGCCAGCAGACGACAGGGAATCGAGAACACTGAAGCTTTCTTT. As protein: CASRRQGIENTEAFF.

V gene TRBV7-9 combines with J gene TRBJ1-2; 7 bases match TRBD1. The J segment lost 14 bases and the V segment lost 5 bases, leaving 11 bases of the junction unmatched. CDR1 is SEHNR and CDR2 is FQNEAQ in the germline V gene (reference sequence). The CDR3 loop spans 12 amino acids. CDR3 nucleotides: TGTGCCAGCAGCACGAGCCCGGACAGGAAGACCTTC. Translation: CASSTSPDRKTF.

The rearrangement links TRBV5-1 to TRBJ2-7, with 9 nucleotides matching TRBD1. Germline V CDR1 and CDR2: SGHRS, YFSETQ. The CDR3 has 15 residues. The ends lost 3 bases at V and 2 bases at J; junction bases unmatched: 6. CDR3 sequence: CASSSTGGSTYEQYF. The CDR3 DNA is TGCGCCAGCAGCTCGACAGGGGGTAGCACCTACGAGCAGTACTTC. Variable domain in full (rest from reference TRBV5-1 and TRBJ2-7): KAGVTQTPRYLIKTRGQQVTLSCSPISGHRSVSWYQQTPGQGLQFLFEYFSETQRNKGNFPGRFSGRQFSNSRSEMNVSTLELGDSALYLCASSSTGGSTYEQYFGPGTRLTVT.

V usage is TRBV30 and J usage is TRBJ1-2, with 10 bases fitting TRBD1. This CDR3 contains 13 residues. The J segment lost 5 bases and the V segment lost 3 bases, leaving 3 bases of the junction unmatched. CDR1 and CDR2 from the germline V gene are GTSNPN and SVGIG (reference sequence). The CDR3 sequence: CAWSRTGGYGYTF. As DNA, the CDR3 is TGTGCCTGGAGCCGGACAGGGGGGTATGGCTACACCTTC.

The chain couples TRBV19 to TRBJ2-7, with 7 bases lining up with TRBD1. This CDR3 is built from 14 residues. After removal of 7 bases from V and 4 bases from J, the junction contained 10 bases not matched to a gene. Germline CDR1 is LNHDA and CDR2 is SQIVND (reference sequence). CDR3 coding DNA: TGTGCCAGTACGTGGTACGACAGGGCATACGAGCAGTACTTC. Translation: CASTWYDRAYEQYF.

As regards this clone: Other DNA sequences in the sample encode the same CDR3. The rearrangement uses TRBV5-6 and TRBJ1-5; no definite D call. The V end was cut by 3 bases, the J end by 1 base, with 11 bases between. The CDR3 loop spans 15 amino acids. CDR1 and CDR2 (germline): SGHDT, YYEEEE. CDR3 DNA sequence: TGTGCCAGCAGCTCTTGGTCGTCGAGCAATCAGCCCCAGCATTTT. Encoded protein: CASSSWSSSNQPQHF.

The chain carries TRBV6-1 and TRBJ1-6; D gene unclear. The CDR3 runs 10 residues. Per germline, CDR1 MNHNS and CDR2 SASEGT. Trimming stripped 8 bases from V and 8 bases from J, with 4 bases between. CDR3 amino acids: CASGHSPLHF. The CDR3 coding sequence is TGTGCCAGCGGTCATTCACCCCTCCACTTT.

This chain uses TRBV30 with TRBJ2-2, with 10 bases that match TRBD2. Germline lookup yields CDR1 GTSNPN and CDR2 SVGIG (reference sequence). The CDR3 covers 15 residues. With V trimmed by 0 bases and J by 5 bases, 3 bases remained unmatched. CDR3 sequence reads: CAWSVRGLATGELFF. The CDR3 region has the DNA TGTGCCTGGAGTGTAAGGGGACTAGCGACCGGGGAGCTGTTTTTT.

V gene TRBV2 combines with J gene TRBJ2-5; the D is unclear. Germline V lookup: CDR1 SNHLY, CDR2 FYNNEI. V gave up 6 bases and J gave up 5 bases, with 10 bases separating them. CDR3 length: 12 residues. CDR3: CASSGAVETQYF. The CDR3 DNA sequence: TGTGCCAGCAGCGGCGCCGTGGAGACCCAGTACTTC. The complete variable domain, with remaining parts taken from reference TRBV2 and TRBJ2-5, reads EPEVTQTPSHQVTQMGQEVILRCVPISNHLYFYWYRQILGQKVEFLVSFYNNEISEKSEIFDDQFSVERPDGSNFTLKIRSTKLEDSAMYFCASSGAVETQYFGPGTRLLVL.

The chain employs TRBV5-6 and TRBJ2-3; perhaps D is TRBD1 or TRBD2 (7 bases each). The CDR3 has 16 amino acids. Germline CDR1 is SGHDT and CDR2 is YYEEEE. Trimming took 3 bases from V and 1 from J, leaving 15 bases between them. The CDR3 sequence: CASSSRGGFGTDTQYF. In nucleotides, the CDR3 is TGTGCCAGCAGCTCCAGGGGGGGATTTGGCACAGATACGCAGTATTTT.

The chain has TRBV10-3 and TRBJ2-2; 8 bases align to TRBD2. V dropped 3 bases and J dropped 1; count of bases not matched to a gene: 4. The CDR3 is 16 residues long. Germline values: CDR1 ENHRY, CDR2 SYGVKD. CDR3 amino acids: CAISDRGGLNTGELFF. Written as DNA, the CDR3 is TGTGCCATCAGTGATCGGGGGGGCCTGAACACCGGGGAGCTGTTTTTT.